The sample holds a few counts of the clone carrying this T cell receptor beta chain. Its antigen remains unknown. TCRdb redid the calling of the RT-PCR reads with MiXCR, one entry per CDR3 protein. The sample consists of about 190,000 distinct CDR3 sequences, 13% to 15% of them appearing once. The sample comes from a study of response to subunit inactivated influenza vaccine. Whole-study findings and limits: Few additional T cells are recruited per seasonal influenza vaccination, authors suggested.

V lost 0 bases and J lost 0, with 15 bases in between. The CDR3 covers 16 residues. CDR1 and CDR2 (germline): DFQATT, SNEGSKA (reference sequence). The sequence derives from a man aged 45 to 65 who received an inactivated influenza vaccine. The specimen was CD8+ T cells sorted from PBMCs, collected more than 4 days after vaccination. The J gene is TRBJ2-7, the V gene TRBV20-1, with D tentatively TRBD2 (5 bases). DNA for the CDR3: TGCAGTGCTAGAGACTTACTAGGGTCCTCCTCCTACGAGCAGTACTTC. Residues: CSARDLLGSSSYEQYF.